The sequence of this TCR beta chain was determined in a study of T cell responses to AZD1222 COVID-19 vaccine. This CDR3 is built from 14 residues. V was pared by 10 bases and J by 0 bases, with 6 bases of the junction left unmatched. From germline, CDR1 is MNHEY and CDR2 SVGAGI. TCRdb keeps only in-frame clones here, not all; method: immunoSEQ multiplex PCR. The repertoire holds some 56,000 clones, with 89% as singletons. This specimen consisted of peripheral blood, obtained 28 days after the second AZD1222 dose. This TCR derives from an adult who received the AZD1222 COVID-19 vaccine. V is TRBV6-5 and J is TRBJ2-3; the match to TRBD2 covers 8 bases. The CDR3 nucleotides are TGTGCCATCTCCCGGGGGGGGAGCACAGATACGCAGTATTTT. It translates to CAISRGGSTDTQYF.